This is a list of T cell receptor beta chains from one sample in a study of blood T cell repertoires in COVID-19. The repertoire was sequenced with immunoSEQ multiplex PCR; TCRdb's copy has only in-frame clones and lacks some. The sample consists of under 250,000 clones, about 88% of them appearing once. Input material: peripheral blood. The source is a man between 35 and 55 years old with acute or convalescent COVID-19. The CDR3 runs from the conserved cysteine through the conserved F or W. D genes are given only for firm matches. The size of a clone is reported for some rows only, either as once, few or many, or as a class for expanded clones.

v_call	d_call	clone_size	j_call	cdr3_aa	cdr3_nt
TRBV10-3	TRBD1	-	TRBJ1-1	CAISEGDTGGTEAFF	TGTGCCATCAGTGAAGGTGATACAGGGGGCACTGAAGCTTTCTTT
TRBV18	-	-	TRBJ1-5	CASSPAGDVLPQHF	TGTGCCAGCTCTCCGGCAGGGGACGTCTTGCCCCAGCATTTT
TRBV10-2	TRBD2	few	TRBJ2-5	CASSRGIGETQYF	TGCGCCAGCTCGCGGGGGATCGGGGAGACCCAGTACTTC
TRBV29-1	-	few	TRBJ2-2	CSVDRGSGELFF	TGCAGCGTTGACAGGGGTTCCGGGGAGCTGTTTTTT
TRBV10-1	TRBD2	-	TRBJ2-7	CARRPGLAGAQYF	TGCGCCAGGAGGCCGGGACTAGCGGGAGCGCAGTACTTC
TRBV19	-	-	TRBJ2-7	CASREVGGEQYF	TGTGCCAGTAGGGAGGTAGGAGGCGAGCAGTACTTC
TRBV30	-	-	TRBJ2-7	CGGTGNSYEQYF	TGTGGGGGAACAGGGAACTCCTACGAGCAGTACTTC
TRBV3-1/TRBV3-2	TRBD1	-	TRBJ1-2	CASSQGDRGGYGYTF	TGTGCCAGCAGCCAAGGGGACAGGGGTGGCTATGGCTACACCTTC
TRBV2	-	-	TRBJ1-4	CASGGGDEKLFF	TGTGCCAGCGGGGGCGGCGATGAAAAACTGTTTTTT
TRBV4-1	TRBD1	-	TRBJ1-2	CASSPGVGGPGGYTF	TGCGCCAGCAGCCCGGGGGTAGGGGGCCCGGGCGGCTACACCTTC
TRBV29-1	TRBD1	few	TRBJ2-5	CSGRRPGQGKETQYF	TGCAGCGGCAGACGGCCGGGACAGGGAAAAGAGACCCAGTACTTC
TRBV28	-	-	TRBJ1-1	CATTGSGQTTEAFF	TGTGCCACCACCGGTTCAGGGCAAACCACTGAAGCTTTCTTT
TRBV27	TRBD1	-	TRBJ1-4	CASSYGQGASKLFF	TGTGCCAGCAGTTACGGACAGGGGGCCTCAAAACTGTTTTTT
TRBV14	-	-	TRBJ1-6	CASSAGPDPPLYSPLHF	TGTGCCAGCAGCGCGGGACCGGACCCACCACTCTATTCACCCCTCCACTTT
TRBV25-1	-	-	TRBJ1-1	CASSERAGRKNTEAFF	TGTGCCAGCAGTGAACGGGCAGGGAGGAAGAACACTGAAGCTTTCTTT
TRBV2	-	-	TRBJ2-1	CASSEGVKGDEQFF	TGTGCCAGCAGTGAAGGGGTAAAGGGGGATGAGCAGTTCTTC
TRBV19	-	-	TRBJ1-1	CASSIGLDFRGTEAFF	TGTGCCAGTAGTATAGGACTGGACTTCCGTGGGACTGAAGCTTTCTTT
TRBV6-5	-	-	TRBJ2-2	CASSAGMDTGELFF	TGTGCCTCCTCGGCGGGGATGGACACCGGGGAGCTGTTTTTT
TRBV29-1	TRBD1	few	TRBJ2-2	CSVDQETGASTGELFF	TGCAGCGTTGATCAAGAGACAGGGGCATCCACCGGGGAGCTGTTTTTT
TRBV6-5	TRBD2	-	TRBJ2-3	CASSYGSGRRTDTQYF	TGTGCCAGCAGTTACGGTAGCGGGAGACGCACAGATACGCAGTATTTT
TRBV30	TRBD1	-	TRBJ2-7	CAWTGQAAHEQYF	TGTGCCTGGACTGGACAGGCCGCCCACGAGCAGTACTTC
TRBV19	-	-	TRBJ1-3	CASSVNRDISGNTIYF	TGTGCCAGTAGTGTCAACCGGGACATCTCTGGAAACACCATATATTTT
TRBV7-9	TRBD2	-	TRBJ2-7	CASSLSLSGGLSEQYF	TGTGCCAGCAGCTTAAGCCTCAGCGGGGGCCTTTCTGAGCAGTACTTC
TRBV7-3	TRBD2	-	TRBJ2-1	CASSPPPWTSGRIEQFF	TGTGCCAGCAGCCCCCCGCCCTGGACTAGCGGGAGGATTGAGCAGTTCTTC
TRBV19	TRBD2	-	TRBJ2-3	CASSSWDPSGGIDTQYF	TGTGCCAGTAGTAGTTGGGATCCTAGCGGCGGTATAGATACGCAGTATTTT
TRBV29-1	-	-	TRBJ2-1	CSVDGWGNNEQFF	TGCAGCGTTGATGGGTGGGGCAACAATGAGCAGTTCTTC
TRBV6-5	TRBD1	-	TRBJ1-1	CASTTGQGDTEAFF	TGTGCCAGCACCACGGGACAGGGGGACACTGAAGCTTTCTTT
TRBV29-1	TRBD1	few	TRBJ2-4	CSVVGQGGIQYF	TGCAGCGTTGTGGGACAGGGAGGCATTCAGTACTTC
TRBV6-1	-	few	TRBJ2-7	CASSEAREQYF	TGTGCCAGCAGTGAAGCCCGCGAGCAGTACTTC
TRBV3-1/TRBV3-2	TRBD2	-	TRBJ2-1	CASSQEISGRFSNEQFF	TGTGCCAGCAGCCAAGAGATTAGCGGGAGGTTCAGCAATGAGCAGTTCTTC
TRBV19	-	-	TRBJ2-5	CASSIEGGQETQYF	TGTGCCAGTAGTATCGAGGGCGGTCAAGAGACCCAGTACTTC
TRBV2	TRBD2	-	TRBJ2-3	CASLSGTSGGAADTQYF	TGTGCCAGCCTGAGTGGGACTAGCGGGGGGGCAGCAGATACGCAGTATTTT
TRBV24-1	TRBD2	-	TRBJ2-3	CATSDPTSSFTDTQYF	TGTGCCACCAGTGATCCGACTAGCTCCTTCACAGATACGCAGTATTTT
TRBV7-2	-	few	TRBJ2-3	CASTSGSTDTQYF	TGTGCCAGCACCAGCGGGAGCACAGATACGCAGTATTTT
TRBV6-4	-	once	TRBJ1-2	CASSDTNRGAGYGYTF	TGTGCCAGCAGTGACACTAACCGGGGGGCCGGCTATGGCTACACCTTC
TRBV7-9	TRBD1	-	TRBJ2-3	CASSFLDRGELDTQYF	TGTGCCAGCAGCTTCCTGGACAGGGGGGAATTAGATACGCAGTATTTT
TRBV2	-	once	TRBJ2-7	CASRPAAATSYEQYF	TGTGCCAGCAGGCCTGCGGCAGCCACTTCCTACGAGCAGTACTTC
TRBV13	TRBD2	-	TRBJ2-1	CASSPGGSYNEQFF	TGTGCCAGCAGCCCGGGGGGATCCTACAATGAGCAGTTCTTC
TRBV27	TRBD1	-	TRBJ2-1	CASSLLKGQGKYLGNEQFF	TGTGCCAGCAGTTTGTTAAAGGGACAGGGTAAATATTTGGGCAATGAGCAGTTCTTC
TRBV6-1	-	-	TRBJ2-7	CASSERGSYEQYF	TGTGCCAGCAGTGAACGGGGCTCCTACGAGCAGTACTTC
TRBV18	TRBD1	-	TRBJ2-7	CASSPPGGQVSEQYF	TGTGCCAGCTCACCACCCGGGGGACAGGTATCCGAGCAGTACTTC
TRBV30	-	once	TRBJ2-5	CAWSVIGETQYF	TGTGCCTGGAGTGTAATCGGTGAGACCCAGTACTTC
TRBV7-3	-	-	TRBJ2-7	CASTTDRPEQYF	TGTGCCAGCACCACGGACAGACCCGAGCAGTACTTC
TRBV29-1	-	-	TRBJ2-5	CSARGGEDQETQYF	TGCAGCGCGAGGGGGGGAGAAGATCAAGAGACCCAGTACTTC
TRBV24-1	-	once	TRBJ2-5	CATSPDRRETQYF	TGTGCCACCAGCCCCGACAGGAGAGAGACCCAGTACTTC
TRBV20-1	-	-	TRBJ2-1	CSARQRYEQFF	TGCAGTGCTAGGCAGCGGTATGAGCAGTTCTTC